Listed here are 21 T cell receptor beta chains from one sample, sequenced in a study of Graves' ophthalmopathy and Graves' hyperthyroidism. RNA transcripts were the template, and TCR beta CDR3 regions were amplified from them. The first-round RT-PCR employed HTBI primers together with the Qiagen OneStep RT-PCR kit. A multiplex PCR was then performed as the second round. MiXCR was run by TCRdb on the multiplex PCR reads, yielding one entry per CDR3 protein. Here the sample spans 200,000 to 250,000 distinct CDR3 sequences, 25% to 35% being singletons. Sequenced input: peripheral blood. The receptor set was obtained from a man aged 45 to 65 with Graves' ophthalmopathy.

This clonotype was recorded at least ten times. The V and J genes are TRBV10-3 and TRBJ1-1; D is unclear. The CDR3 is made up of 12 amino acids. Germline lookup yields CDR1 ENHRY and CDR2 SYGVKD. The V gene lost 10 bases and the J gene lost 3 bases, with 12 bases spanning the gap. The CDR3 spells CATHHGDTEAFF. The CDR3 DNA follows: TGTGCCACCCACCACGGTGACACTGAAGCTTTCTTT.

Turning to this clonotype: Likely a read error: the CDR3 ends without its conserved phenylalanine or tryptophan. Here the CDR3 DNA reads TGTGCCAGCAGTTCTCGGCAGGGGAAGACTGGCTACACCTCC. This gives the protein CASSSRQGKTGYTS. This chain uses TRBV6-5 with TRBJ1-2; tentatively, D is TRBD1 (6 bases). V was pared by 4 bases and J by 7 bases, with 16 bases between. The germline V gene has CDR1 MNHEY and CDR2 SVGAGI. The CDR3 spans 14 residues.

The chain carries TRBV28 and TRBJ2-7; D perhaps matches TRBD1 (6 bases). Between the trimmed V and J ends, which lost 7 bases and 4 bases, there was a span of 8 bases. CDR3 length: 11 residues. CDR1 is MDHEN and CDR2 is SYDVKM in the germline V gene. CDR3 sequence: CASNDRYEQYF. The CDR3 coding sequence is TGTGCCAGCAACGACAGGTACGAGCAGTACTTC.

This clonotype was picked up many times. The rearrangement uses TRBV5-6 and TRBJ1-1; 9 bases align to TRBD1. Losses at the gene ends were 1 base for V and 3 bases for J; bases not matched to a gene: 10. The germline V gene has CDR1 SGHDT and CDR2 YYEEEE. This CDR3 contains 17 residues. The CDR3 DNA is TGTGCCAGCAGCTTGATTCCGGGACAGGGTATCGACACTGAAGCTTTCTTT. It encodes CASSLIPGQGIDTEAFF.

This clonotype was recorded many times. The conserved final phenylalanine or tryptophan is absent from the CDR3, which likely points to a read error. V and J are TRBV20-1 and TRBJ1-1, with D possibly being TRBD1 (6 bases). CDR3 length: 17 residues. Trimming removed 1 base at V and 2 bases at J, with 20 bases between. CDR1 DFQATT and CDR2 SNEGSKA come from the germline V gene (reference sequence). Here the CDR3 DNA reads TGCAGTGCTAGAGTTCTGGGGGCGCGGTTTCCAAACACTGAAGCTTTCCTT. Its translation is CSARVLGARFPNTEAFL.

This chain links TRBV6-5 with TRBJ1-2; D is ambiguous. V lost 0 bases to trimming and J lost 8 bases, with 13 bases between them. The CDR3 covers 14 residues. CDR1 and CDR2 (germline): MNHEY, SVGAGI. CDR3 in DNA: TGTGCCAGCAGTTACTCGAGACTGGAGGTGGGCTACACCTTC. Encoded protein: CASSYSRLEVGYTF.

Turning to this clonotype: The CDR3 ends on some other residue instead of the conserved phenylalanine or tryptophan, so this is likely a read error. The CDR3 DNA is TGTGCCAGCAGCCAAGGGGTGAAGCAGCCCCAGCATTCT. Amino acids: CASSQGVKQPQHS. The V and J genes are TRBV12-3 or TRBV12-4 and TRBJ1-5; D is perhaps TRBD1 (5 bases). Trimming shortened V by 6 bases and J by 7 bases, and 13 bases separated the two germline ends. The CDR3 covers 13 residues.

This clonotype was recorded at least ten times. CDR3 residues: CASSYAVAQTPSTDTQYF. DNA for the CDR3: TGTGCCAGCAGTTACGCAGTCGCGCAAACCCCTAGCACAGATACGCAGTATTTT. V gene TRBV6-2 or TRBV6-3 combines with J gene TRBJ2-3; no clear D. V lost 2 bases and J lost 0, with 18 bases in between. The V gene's germline CDR1 is MNHEY and CDR2 SVGEGT. The CDR3 sequence is 18 residues long.

There are many counts of this clonotype. The CDR3 region has the DNA TGCGCCAGCAGCTTGGCGGCAGGGATCGGGGAGCAGTACTTC. This encodes CASSLAAGIGEQYF. V gene TRBV5-1 combines with J gene TRBJ2-7; tentative D call: TRBD1 (5 bases). V lost 0 bases and J 7 bases, leaving 14 bases between the germline ends. Germline CDR1 and CDR2: SGHRS and YFSETQ. CDR3 length equals 14 residues.

This clonotype was recorded at least ten times. Being one base from a much bigger clone, this may be a read error. The chain has TRBV15 and TRBJ2-7; D gene uncertain. CDR1 LNHNV and CDR2 YYDKDF come from the germline V gene (reference sequence). The CDR3 is 16 residues long. The CDR3: CAISPRATLVSHEQYF. CDR3 coding DNA: TGTGCCATCAGCCCCCGAGCGACGCTCGTCTCCCACGAGCAGTACTTC.

This clonotype was recorded at least ten times. V is TRBV18 and J is TRBJ2-7; D perhaps matches TRBD1 (5 bases). Trimming cost V 5 bases and J 3 bases, with 26 bases left between them. CDR1 is KGHSH, CDR2 LQKENI, per germline. CDR3 size: 18 residues. This chain's CDR3 is CASSGSQASRVPFYEQYF. The CDR3 bases are TGTGCCAGCTCAGGGTCACAGGCCAGCCGGGTCCCTTTCTACGAGCAGTACTTC.

This clonotype was seen ten or more times. This chain uses TRBV2 with TRBJ1-5; D perhaps matches TRBD1 (6 bases). The CDR3 runs 16 residues. With 2 bases removed from V and 1 base from J, the gap between germline ends came to 12 bases. Germline V gene lookup returns CDR1 SNHLY and CDR2 FYNNEI. CDR3 nucleotides: TGTGCCAGCAGTGAAAGGGGGGCTTGGAGCAATCAGCCCCAGCATTTT. Encoded protein: CASSERGAWSNQPQHF.

This clonotype was recorded at least ten times. This chain links TRBV19 with TRBJ2-2; a possible D gene is TRBD1 (6 bases). The CDR3 contains 15 residues. The V gene's germline CDR1 is LNHDA and CDR2 SQIVND (reference sequence). Trimming stripped 7 bases from V and 5 bases from J, with 17 bases between. The chain's CDR3 is CASNQQGGRTGELFF. The DNA for the CDR3 is TGTGCCAGTAACCAACAGGGTGGGCGGACCGGGGAGCTGTTTTTT.

The chain is built from TRBV28 and TRBJ2-7; D is perhaps TRBD1 or TRBD2 (5 bases each). The V gene lost 8 bases and the J gene lost 3 bases, with 17 bases spanning the gap. Germline V lookup: CDR1 MDHEN, CDR2 SYDVKM. The CDR3 is made up of 14 amino acids. As DNA, the CDR3 is TGTGCCAGCGCACAGCCCGGGACGCTCTACGAGCAGTACTTC. It encodes CASAQPGTLYEQYF. Combining the CDR3 with reference TRBV28 and TRBJ2-7 gives the whole variable domain DVKVTQSSRYLVKRTGEKVFLECVQDMDHENMFWYRQDPGLGLRLIYFSYDVKMKEKGDIPEGYSVSREKKERFSLILESASTNQTSMYLCASAQPGTLYEQYFGPGTRLTVT.

This clonotype was detected many times. The chain employs TRBV20-1 and TRBJ1-1; TRBD1 might be the D (5 bases). The CDR3 spans 13 residues. Germline CDR1 reads DFQATT; CDR2 reads SNEGSKA (reference sequence). V was clipped by 3 bases and J by 2 bases, with 10 bases between them. The CDR3 coding sequence is TGCAGTGCTAGTCCGACAGTAAACACTGAAGCTTTCTTT. It yields the protein CSASPTVNTEAFF.

On this clonotype: Given a much more abundant clone one base away, this may be a read error. The chain combines TRBV7-2 with TRBJ1-3; D is unclear. Trimming took off 1 base at V and 0 bases at J, with 7 bases between the two ends. CDR1 is SGHTA, CDR2 FQGNSA, per germline. This CDR3 is built from 15 residues. The CDR3 sequence is CASSLGWSSGNTIYF. CDR3 nucleotides: TGTGCCAGCAGCTTAGGCTGGAGCTCTGGAAACACCATATATTTT.

There are many counts of this clonotype. The chain joins TRBV7-8 to TRBJ2-2; D call uncertain. Trimming left V 7 bases short and J 2 bases short, with 14 bases between. The CDR3 length is 15 residues. Per the germline V gene, CDR1 is SGHVS and CDR2 is FQNEAQ. CDR3 amino acids: CASTLQSENTGELFF. The CDR3 region has the DNA TGTGCCAGCACTTTACAGAGCGAAAACACCGGGGAGCTGTTTTTT.

This clonotype appeared many times. The genes are TRBV20-1 and TRBJ2-7, with 7 bases fitting TRBD2. V was clipped by 3 bases and J by 4 bases; unmatched bases: 9. Germline CDR1 is DFQATT and CDR2 is SNEGSKA (reference sequence). CDR3 length: 14 amino acids. The CDR3 region is CSASRGGSLYEQYF. CDR3 nucleotides: TGCAGTGCTAGTCGCGGCGGGAGCTTGTACGAGCAGTACTTC.

This clonotype has just a few counts. The rearrangement joins TRBV6-1 to TRBJ2-5; D might be TRBD1 or TRBD2, each matching 5 bases. The CDR3 is 17 amino acids. Between the trimmed V and J ends, which lost 5 bases and 5 bases, there was a span of 24 bases. The germline V gene has CDR1 MNHNS and CDR2 SASEGT. CDR3 sequence: CASSQRGRELMGETQYF. In DNA form, the CDR3 reads TGTGCCAGCAGTCAAAGGGGCAGGGAGCTGATGGGGGAGACCCAGTACTTC.

This clonotype was picked up many times. The chain joins TRBV20-1 to TRBJ2-5; 10 positions agree with TRBD2. Per germline, CDR1 DFQATT and CDR2 SNEGSKA (reference sequence). Germline trimming cut 5 bases from V and 5 bases from J; bases unmatched to any gene: 5. The CDR3 is made up of 13 amino acids. CDR3 sequence reads: CSAELAGIETQYF. In DNA form, the CDR3 reads TGCAGTGCTGAACTAGCGGGAATCGAGACCCAGTACTTC.

The genes are TRBV5-5 and TRBJ2-7, with TRBD1 matching 10 bases. V shed 4 bases, J shed 3 bases, and the junction held 7 bases outside the gene matches. This CDR3 is 15 amino acids long. Germline V gene data show CDR1 as SGHKS and CDR2 as YYEKEE (reference sequence). The CDR3 DNA reads as TGTGCCAGCAGCCCGTGGACAGGGGGTGGCTACGAGCAGTACTTC. This sequence encodes CASSPWTGGGYEQYF. The variable domain in full, with the rest retrieved from reference TRBV5-5 and TRBJ2-7, is DAGVTQSPTHLIKTRGQQVTLRCSPISGHKSVSWYQQVLGQGPQFIFQYYEKEERGRGNFPDRFSARQFPNYSSELNVNALLLGDSALYLCASSPWTGGGYEQYFGPGTRLTVT.